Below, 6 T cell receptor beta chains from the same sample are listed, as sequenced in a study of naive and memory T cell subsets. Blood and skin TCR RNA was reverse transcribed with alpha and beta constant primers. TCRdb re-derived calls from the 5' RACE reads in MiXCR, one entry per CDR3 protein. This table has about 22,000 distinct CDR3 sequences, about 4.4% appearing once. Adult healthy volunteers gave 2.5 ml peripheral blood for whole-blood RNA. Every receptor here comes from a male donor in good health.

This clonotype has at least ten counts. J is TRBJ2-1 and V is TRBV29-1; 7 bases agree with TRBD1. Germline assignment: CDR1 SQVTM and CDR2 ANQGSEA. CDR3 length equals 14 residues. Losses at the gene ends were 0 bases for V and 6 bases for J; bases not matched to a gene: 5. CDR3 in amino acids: CSVEELPGGNEQFF. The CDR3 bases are TGCAGCGTTGAAGAATTGCCAGGGGGCAATGAGCAGTTCTTC.

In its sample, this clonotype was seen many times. The CDR3 loop is CSASGAGELFF. In nucleotides, the CDR3 is TGCAGTGCTAGCGGGGCCGGGGAGCTGTTTTTT. This chain uses TRBV20-1 with TRBJ2-2, with a weak D call TRBD2 (5 bases). The germline CDR1 and CDR2 sequences are DFQATT and SNEGSKA (reference sequence). The V and J ends lost 3 bases and 6 bases respectively, with 5 bases between them. This CDR3 spans 11 amino acids.

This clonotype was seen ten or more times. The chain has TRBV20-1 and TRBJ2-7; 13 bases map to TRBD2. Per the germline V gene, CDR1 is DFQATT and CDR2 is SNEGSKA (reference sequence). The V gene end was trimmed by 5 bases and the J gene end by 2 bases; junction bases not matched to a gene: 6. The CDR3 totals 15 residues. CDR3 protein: CSAPILAGGTYEQYF. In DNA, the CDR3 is TGCAGTGCTCCTATACTAGCGGGAGGGACCTACGAGCAGTACTTC.

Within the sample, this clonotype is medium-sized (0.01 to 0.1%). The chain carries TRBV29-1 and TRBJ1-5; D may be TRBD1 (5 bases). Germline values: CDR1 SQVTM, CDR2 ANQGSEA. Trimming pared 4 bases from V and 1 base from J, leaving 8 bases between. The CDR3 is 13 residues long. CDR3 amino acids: CSVARGSNQPQHF. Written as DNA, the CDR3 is TGCAGCGTTGCTCGGGGGAGCAATCAGCCCCAGCATTTT. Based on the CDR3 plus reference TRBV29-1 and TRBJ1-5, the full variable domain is SAVISQKPSRDICQRGTSLTIQCQVDSQVTMMFWYRQQPGQSLTLIATANQGSEATYESGFVIDKFPISRPNLTFSTLTVSNMSPEDSSIYLCSVARGSNQPQHFGDGTRLSIL.

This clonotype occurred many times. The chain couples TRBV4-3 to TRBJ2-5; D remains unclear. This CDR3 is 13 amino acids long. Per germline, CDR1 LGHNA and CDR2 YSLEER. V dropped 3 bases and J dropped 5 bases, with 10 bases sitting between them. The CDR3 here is CASSQRLRETQYF. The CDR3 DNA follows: TGCGCCAGCAGCCAGAGGCTCCGCGAGACCCAGTACTTC.

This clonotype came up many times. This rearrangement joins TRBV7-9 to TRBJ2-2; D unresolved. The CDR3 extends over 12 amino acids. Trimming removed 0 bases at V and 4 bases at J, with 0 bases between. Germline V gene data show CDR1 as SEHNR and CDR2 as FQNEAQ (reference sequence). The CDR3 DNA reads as TGTGCCAGCAGCTTAGCCACCGGGGAGCTGTTTTTT. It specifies CASSLATGELFF.